This T cell receptor beta chain is drawn from a study of blood T cell repertoires in COVID-19. Study at large: Acute-phase and convalescent COVID-19 samples originated in the United States, Italy and Spain.

Per the original methods: From reference gene primer amplification, estimates of nucleated cell counts were derived. Assay used: immunoSEQ multiplex PCR; TCRdb lists only in-frame clones, some missing. V and J calls and clone size come straight from that table; D and trimming were deduced from the DNA. The profile shows 200,000 to 250,000 clones, about 88% of them singletons. Between the trimmed V and J ends, which lost 3 bases and 10 bases, there was a span of 15 bases. The CDR3 contains 13 residues. The germline gives CDR1 KGHSH, CDR2 LQKENI. Sequencing input: peripheral blood. The clonotype comes from a man in his 70s with acute or convalescent COVID-19. V and J are TRBV18 and TRBJ1-2; no reliable D call. The CDR3 sequence is CASSPNWNQDYTF. CDR3 sequence (DNA): TGTGCCAGCTCACCGAATTGGAATCAGGACTACACCTTC.